This is a list of T cell receptor beta chains from one sample in a study of shared clonotypes between healthy human individuals. Method: immunoSEQ multiplex PCR; TCRdb's copy keeps in-frame clones and lacks some. The sample contains 550,000 to 750,000 clones, about 91% of which appear only once. Material for sequencing was naive CD8+ T cells sorted from blood. These receptors originate from a man younger than 45 in good health. Each CDR3 is given without its conserved first and last residue.

v_call cdr3_aa
TRBV19 ASSIVGGISYNEQF
TRBV4-1 ASSHGSGAYEQY
TRBV9 ASSVEGLAGDEQY
TRBV7-6 ASRVGANTEAF
TRBV11-2 ASSISWSSYNEQF
TRBV11-2 ASSQNPGLAGAGSYEQY
TRBV9 ASSVLASGELF
TRBV18 ASSPEGEGTDTQY
TRBV5-4 ASSSGDRGHEQF
TRBV6-1 ASRPGTSAGDTQY
TRBV10-3 AISESRGTSYEQY
TRBV2 ASSDGSPTQY
TRBV10-3 AISESKGTGRFSGANVLT
TRBV7-9 ASSLPPTSGTHTDTQY
TRBV5-1 ASSNRQPTDTQY
TRBV4-1 ASTTSGGELF
TRBV7-2 ASSLAIGVVDEQY
TRBV7-9 ASSLVAGGSGEQY
TRBV10-3 AISESKGVHQPQH
TRBV27 ASSLLGTSGSSEQY
TRBV5-4 ASSLAPSGSIFEQY
TRBV7-9 ASSFDSGITETQY
TRBV7-9 ASSLDGTKIVGETQY
TRBV27 ASSLVSGTHRETQY
TRBV5-4 ASSRRTSGSYNEQF
TRBV7-8 ASSLPLQETQY
TRBV10-3 AIGLAGDYEQY
TRBV14 ASSKSLNYEQY
TRBV5-1 ASSPLAGANEQF
TRBV7-8 ASSLLPLGGSDNEQF
TRBV7-6 ASSPLAEDYNEQF
TRBV6-1 ASSEAGVRGYT
TRBV27 ASSLSGGRAYEQY
TRBV5-4 ASSDGTSDYNEQF
TRBV27 ASSLSWASGTYNEQF
TRBV6-1 ASSEGGQGYNEQF
TRBV28 ASTPLGAYEQY